Listed here are 20 T cell receptor beta chains from one sample, sequenced in a study of shared clonotypes between healthy human individuals. Libraries were prepared by immunoSEQ multiplex PCR; TCRdb keeps only in-frame clonotypes and omits some of them. The sample holds fewer than 850,000 clones; roughly 87% are singletons and the top ten take more than 30%. Sequenced input: memory CD8+ T cells from PBMCs. Described subset: CD45RO+ cells pooled with CCR7-negative TemRA cells. Receptor source: a man younger than 35 in good health. Some clones in this sample may be carry-over from other donors' samples.

The chain links TRBV6-1 to TRBJ2-7; 8 bases are shared with TRBD2. V lost 8 bases and J lost 2; bases outside the gene matches: 5. The CDR3 runs to 13 residues. Germline V gene sequence: CDR1 MNHNS, CDR2 SASEGT. This CDR3 is CASEREITYEQYF. The CDR3 DNA is TGTGCCAGCGAGCGGGAGATCACCTACGAGCAGTACTTC.

The gene calls are TRBV15 and TRBJ2-2, with 10 bases matching TRBD2. The trim removed 0 bases at V and 7 bases at J, leaving 8 bases unmatched. There are 17 residues in the CDR3. The germline gives CDR1 LNHNV, CDR2 YYDKDF (reference sequence). The CDR3 is CATSRDRLAGVVGELFF. In nucleotides, the CDR3 is TGTGCCACCAGCAGAGATCGGCTAGCGGGAGTGGTCGGGGAGCTGTTTTTT.

V gene TRBV30 combines with J gene TRBJ2-1; a weak D match, TRBD1 (5 bases). V was clipped by 2 bases and J by 9 bases, with 17 bases between them. Germline V gene data show CDR1 as GTSNPN and CDR2 as SVGIG (reference sequence). The CDR3 spans 14 residues. CDR3 sequence reads: CAWSRPGILGEQFF. The CDR3, as DNA: TGTGCCTGGAGTCGCCCAGGGATTTTGGGTGAGCAGTTCTTC.

The genes are TRBV2 and TRBJ1-1; no clear D gene. CDR1 and CDR2 from the germline V gene are SNHLY and FYNNEI. The CDR3 has 13 residues. Between the trimmed V and J ends, which lost 7 bases and 3 bases, there was a span of 12 bases. The CDR3 sequence is CASKVEEYTEAFF. CDR3 coding DNA: TGTGCCAGCAAGGTGGAGGAGTACACTGAAGCTTTCTTT.

The genes are TRBV7-2 and TRBJ2-3; weak D call: TRBD2 (6 bases). V shed 2 bases and J shed 2 bases, with 14 bases lying between them. The germline V gene has CDR1 SGHTA and CDR2 FQGNSA. This CDR3 is built from 16 residues. The CDR3 DNA follows: TGTGCCAGCAGCTTATCCCGACTAGGACCCACAGATACGCAGTATTTT. This sequence encodes CASSLSRLGPTDTQYF.

In this sample, this clone turned up once. The chain couples TRBV7-2 to TRBJ2-3, with TRBD2 matching 10 bases. Germline CDR1 SGHTA, CDR2 FQGNSA. The length of the CDR3 is 18 residues. With V trimmed by 3 bases and J by 3 bases, 12 bases remained unmatched. The CDR3 DNA follows: TGTGCCAGCAGCTTGGCAGCTAGCGGGAGAGGGGGGACAGATACGCAGTATTTT. Translation gives CASSLAASGRGGTDTQYF.

The chain joins TRBV28 to TRBJ1-3; 11 bases match TRBD1. There are 12 residues in the CDR3. The germline CDR1 and CDR2 sequences are MDHEN and SYDVKM. Germline trimming cut 8 bases from V and 8 bases from J; bases unmatched to any gene: 2. The CDR3 DNA is TGTGCCAGCGGACAGGGGGCCGACACCATATATTTT. This sequence encodes CASGQGADTIYF.

This clone has at least ten counts. The V call is TRBV2, the J call TRBJ2-7, with D maybe TRBD2 (5 bases). Germline assignment: CDR1 SNHLY and CDR2 FYNNEI. The CDR3 runs to 19 residues. Trimming took 4 bases from V and 0 from J, leaving 25 bases between them. The CDR3 coding sequence is TGTGCCAGCAGTGCGAGGGTCCAGAAGGACCTCCCTACCTCCTACGAGCAGTACTTC. It is translated as CASSARVQKDLPTSYEQYF.

The chain carries TRBV28 and TRBJ2-7; tentative D call: TRBD2 (6 bases). There are 15 residues in the CDR3. Trimming removed 3 bases from V and 5 bases from J, with 17 bases in between. CDR1 is MDHEN and CDR2 is SYDVKM in the germline V gene. The DNA of the CDR3 is TGTGCCAGCAGTTTTTTTGTCGGGGGTGGAAACGAGCAGTACTTC. Encoded protein: CASSFFVGGGNEQYF.

The chain joins TRBV29-1 to TRBJ2-7; D call uncertain. The CDR3 covers 11 residues. The germline V gene has CDR1 SQVTM and CDR2 ANQGSEA. V gave up 7 bases and J gave up 3 bases, with 10 bases separating them. Written as DNA, the CDR3 is TGCAGCGCCGTCACTAACTACGAGCAGTACTTC. This sequence encodes CSAVTNYEQYF.

CDR3 bases: TGTGCCAGCAGCCCCCTCCAACGGTCCACCGGGGAGCTGTTTTTT. Encoded protein: CASSPLQRSTGELFF. The chain employs TRBV9 and TRBJ2-2, with D unresolved. Per the germline V gene, CDR1 is SGDLS and CDR2 is YYNGEE. The CDR3 totals 15 residues. Trimming cost V 4 bases and J 4 bases, with 14 bases left between them.

This rearrangement joins TRBV28 to TRBJ2-1; weak D call: TRBD2 (5 bases). V lost 4 bases and J 9 bases, leaving 25 bases between the germline ends. Germline assignment: CDR1 MDHEN and CDR2 SYDVKM. CDR3 length: 17 amino acids. CDR3 nucleotides: TGTGCCAGCAGTTCCGCCTTGGTTGAGGGCGCTTGGAGTGAGCAGTTCTTC. Translation gives CASSSALVEGAWSEQFF.

The rearrangement joins TRBV28 to TRBJ2-1; 7 bases fit TRBD2. Germline CDR1 and CDR2: MDHEN and SYDVKM. The CDR3 is made up of 15 amino acids. V shed 2 bases, J shed 8 bases, and the junction held 9 bases outside the gene matches. CDR3 loop: CASSLGGREFYEQFF. The DNA of the CDR3 is TGTGCCAGCAGTTTAGGGGGGAGGGAATTCTATGAGCAGTTCTTC.

V is TRBV6-5 and J is TRBJ2-7, with D possibly being TRBD1 (6 bases). Trimming stripped 6 bases from V and 6 bases from J, with 18 bases between. There are 14 residues in the CDR3. Per germline, CDR1 MNHEY and CDR2 SVGAGI. As DNA, the CDR3 is TGTGCCAGCAGAGCAGGGGCCGGGTCGGGCGAGCAGTACTTC. This translates into CASRAGAGSGEQYF.

The gene calls are TRBV28 and TRBJ2-1, with 10 nucleotides matching TRBD2. After removal of 7 bases from V and 5 bases from J, the junction contained 5 bases not matched to a gene. Germline V gene data show CDR1 as MDHEN and CDR2 as SYDVKM. The CDR3 covers 14 residues. The CDR3: CASTTSGFHNEQFF. CDR3 coding DNA: TGTGCCAGCACGACTAGCGGGTTCCACAATGAGCAGTTCTTC.

The V call is TRBV6-5, the J call TRBJ2-1; D gene unclear. This CDR3 comprises 12 residues. The ends were cut back, 6 bases at V and 10 bases at J, with 13 bases in the middle. The germline V gene has CDR1 MNHEY and CDR2 SVGAGI. CDR3 in amino acids: CASRSSAGEQFF. Written as DNA, the CDR3 is TGTGCCAGCAGATCCAGCGCTGGGGAGCAGTTCTTC.

The rearrangement uses TRBV28 and TRBJ2-7, with D perhaps assigned TRBD1 or TRBD2 (5 bases each). V gave up 5 bases and J gave up 2 bases, with 16 bases separating them. This CDR3 is 15 amino acids long. CDR1 and CDR2 from the germline V gene are MDHEN and SYDVKM. CDR3 DNA sequence: TGTGCCAGCAGTCCCGGGACCTATCTTCCCTACGAGCAGTACTTC. Its translation is CASSPGTYLPYEQYF.

The gene calls are TRBV4-1 and TRBJ2-1; 10 bases line up with TRBD2. The CDR3 extends over 16 amino acids. The V segment lost 5 bases and the J segment 7 bases; nucleotides outside the gene matches: 11. Germline V gene sequence: CDR1 MGHRA, CDR2 YSYEKL. The CDR3 DNA reads as TGCGCCAGCAGCTTCCCGTCTAGCGGGAGTGGAAATGAGCAGTTCTTC. Amino acids: CASSFPSSGSGNEQFF.

The chain employs TRBV9 and TRBJ2-7, with a tentative D call TRBD2 (5 bases). Germline values: CDR1 SGDLS, CDR2 YYNGEE. The CDR3 contains 14 residues. V was trimmed by 0 bases and J by 2 bases, leaving 9 bases between them. The CDR3 region has the DNA TGTGCCAGCAGCGTAGATGGAGGCCCCTACGAGCAGTACTTC. Encoded protein: CASSVDGGPYEQYF.

This chain links TRBV4-3 with TRBJ1-2, with D possibly TRBD1 on 5 matching bases. Germline V lookup: CDR1 LGHNA, CDR2 YSLEER. V shed 5 bases and J shed 0 bases, with 10 bases lying between them. The CDR3 sequence is 14 residues long. DNA of the CDR3: TGCGCCAGCAGCGGGACGCCGTCTAACTATGGCTACACCTTC. Translating it yields CASSGTPSNYGYTF.